Listed here are 29 T cell receptor beta chains from one sample, sequenced in a study of blood T cell repertoires in COVID-19 (dated by TCRdb to about 2020). The library came from the immunoSEQ multiplex PCR assay. TCRdb holds this immuneACCESS table with in-frame rearrangements only. Some clones are missing; in checked studies, unresolved V genes explain under half, and the rest has no known cause. The table for this sample lists roughly 380,000 clones; around 89% of them were counted only once. The ten largest clones represent roughly 1.6% of the sample. Input material: peripheral blood. The receptors shown here come from a woman in her thirties or forties with COVID-19, enrolled during active disease.

The rearrangement uses TRBV11-3 and TRBJ2-2, with D perhaps matching TRBD1 (6 bases). The CDR3 is 15 residues long. Germline V gives CDR1 SGHNT, CDR2 YENEEA. The ends were cut back, 5 bases at V and 5 bases at J, with 15 bases in the middle. CDR3 residues: CASSLGRGRTGELFF. As DNA, the CDR3 is TGTGCCAGCAGCCTAGGCAGGGGACGTACCGGGGAGCTGTTTTTT.

The chain combines TRBV7-9 with TRBJ2-5; 8 bases align to TRBD1. Germline loops: CDR1 SEHNR, CDR2 FQNEAQ (reference sequence). V shed 2 bases and J 3 bases; nucleotides not matched to a gene: 8. The CDR3 consists of 16 residues. In DNA, the CDR3 is TGTGCCAGCAGCTTAAATGCCAGGGGGCCTAAAGAGACCCAGTACTTC. This sequence encodes CASSLNARGPKETQYF. Full variable domain (rest looked up from reference TRBV7-9 and TRBJ2-5): DTGVSQNPRHKITKRGQNVTFRCDPISEHNRLYWYRQTLGQGPEFLTYFQNEAQLEKSRLLSDRFSAERPKGSFSTLEIQRTEQGDSAMYLCASSLNARGPKETQYFGPGTRLLVL.

The chain carries TRBV7-3 and TRBJ1-2; 7 nucleotides align to TRBD1. The germline V gene has CDR1 SGHTA and CDR2 FQGTGA. The CDR3 length is 15 residues. V was clipped by 5 bases and J by 4 bases; unmatched bases: 10. CDR3 protein: CASSPTGIGGYGYTF. The CDR3 nucleotides are TGTGCCAGCAGCCCGACAGGGATTGGTGGCTATGGCTACACCTTC.

The genes are TRBV7-2 and TRBJ2-1, with 10 bases lining up with TRBD1. Germline V CDR1 and CDR2: SGHTA, FQGNSA. The CDR3 length is 15 residues. Trimming took 5 bases from V and 8 from J; bases not matched to a gene: 9. The CDR3 DNA follows: TGTGCCAGCAGCCCTGACAGGGGGCGAGGGGATGAGCAGTTCTTC. This sequence encodes CASSPDRGRGDEQFF.

This clone was recorded only once. Other DNA variants within this sample encode the same CDR3. The gene calls are TRBV18 and TRBJ2-5; D gene unclear. Germline V gives CDR1 KGHSH, CDR2 LQKENI. Trimming cost V 0 bases and J 4 bases, with 3 bases left between them. The CDR3 contains 12 residues. The CDR3 DNA is TGTGCCAGCTCACCACCCGGAGAGACCCAGTACTTC. It encodes CASSPPGETQYF.

J is TRBJ1-2 and V is TRBV11-1; no clear D gene. The CDR3 totals 13 residues. Looked up from germline, CDR1 is SGHAT and CDR2 is FQDESV (reference sequence). With 3 bases removed from V and 0 bases from J, the gap between germline ends came to 5 bases. CDR3 protein: CASSFRANYGYTF. The CDR3 DNA reads as TGTGCCAGCAGCTTTCGAGCTAACTATGGCTACACCTTC.

V usage is TRBV5-1 and J usage is TRBJ2-3; 7 bases are shared with TRBD1. The CDR3 loop spans 16 amino acids. Unmatched junction bases numbered 7, after V lost 2 bases and J lost 1 base. From germline, CDR1 is SGHRS and CDR2 YFSETQ. In DNA, the CDR3 is TGCGCCAGCAGCTTTACAGGGGACCCCCGCACAGATACGCAGTATTTT. Translated, it gives CASSFTGDPRTDTQYF.

The V gene is TRBV7-8, the J gene TRBJ1-1; TRBD1 matches 8 bases. The ends lost 5 bases at V and 0 bases at J; junction bases unmatched: 11. Germline assignment: CDR1 SGHVS and CDR2 FQNEAQ. This CDR3 has 17 amino acids. The DNA of the CDR3 is TGTGCCAGCAGCCTTAGACAGGGGAGGGTGGTGAACACTGAAGCTTTCTTT. It yields the protein CASSLRQGRVVNTEAFF. Looking up the rest from reference TRBV7-8 and TRBJ1-1 gives the full variable domain: GAGVSQSPRYKVAKRGQDVALRCDPISGHVSLFWYQQALGQGPEFLTYFQNEAQLDKSGLPSDRFFAERPEGSVSTLKIQRTQQEDSAVYLCASSLRQGRVVNTEAFFGQGTRLTVV.

V and J are TRBV27 and TRBJ1-2; tentative D call: TRBD1 (6 bases). CDR3 length: 14 residues. Trimming took off 3 bases at V and 7 bases at J, with 15 bases between the two ends. CDR1 and CDR2 from the germline V gene are MNHEY and SMNVEV (reference sequence). The DNA of the CDR3 is TGTGCCAGCAGTTTTAGATTTCAGGGGTTTGGCTACACCTTC. It is translated as CASSFRFQGFGYTF.

The V gene is TRBV18, the J gene TRBJ1-1; 8 bases align to TRBD1. CDR1 is KGHSH, CDR2 LQKENI, per germline. V lost 1 base to trimming and J lost 5 bases; unmatched junction nucleotides: 9. The CDR3 spans 16 residues. The CDR3 region is CASSPRGQALGTEAFF. The CDR3 nucleotides are TGTGCCAGCTCACCACGGGGACAGGCCTTGGGGACTGAAGCTTTCTTT.

V usage is TRBV24-1 and J usage is TRBJ1-1; TRBD1 is a possible D gene (6 bases). Trimming cost V 4 bases and J 2 bases, with 13 bases left between them. The CDR3 contains 15 residues. Germline assignment: CDR1 KGHDR and CDR2 SFDVKD. CDR3 region: CATSDHRAPNTEAFF. CDR3 coding DNA: TGTGCCACCAGTGACCACAGGGCCCCAAACACTGAAGCTTTCTTT.

The chain carries TRBV19 and TRBJ1-5; 7 positions agree with TRBD1. With V trimmed by 4 bases and J by 4 bases, 10 bases remained unmatched. Germline CDR1 is LNHDA and CDR2 is SQIVND (reference sequence). The CDR3 length is 16 residues. The DNA for the CDR3 is TGTGCCAGTAGTACGATCGACAGGGTCAGTAATCAGCCCCAGCATTTT. This codes for CASSTIDRVSNQPQHF.

The chain carries TRBV6-2 or TRBV6-3 and TRBJ2-3; D unclear. The CDR3 extends over 14 amino acids. Germline values: CDR1 MNHEY, CDR2 SVGEGT. Trimming stripped 4 bases from V and 3 bases from J, with 11 bases between. CDR3 sequence reads: CASSSTIQTDTQYF. Written as DNA, the CDR3 is TGTGCCAGCAGTTCAACTATTCAGACAGATACGCAGTATTTT.

The V gene is TRBV4-3, the J gene TRBJ2-2; D is ambiguous. CDR1 and CDR2 from the germline V gene are LGHNA and YSLEER. This CDR3 has 15 residues. The ends were cut back, 0 bases at V and 6 bases at J, with 11 bases in the middle. The CDR3 coding sequence is TGCGCCAGCAGCCAAGAAATCAGGTTGGCCGGGGAGCTGTTTTTT. Translated, it gives CASSQEIRLAGELFF.

In regard to this clone: This sequence may be a read error, since a much larger clone differs from it by one base. The rearrangement uses TRBV5-5 and TRBJ2-7; D gene uncertain. The CDR3 sequence is 11 residues long. Trimming removed 2 bases at V and 3 bases at J, with 3 bases between. From germline, CDR1 is SGHKS and CDR2 YYEKEE (reference sequence). The CDR3 is CASSFSYEQYF. CDR3 DNA sequence: TGTGCCAGCAGCTTCAGCTACGAGCAGTACTTC. Using reference TRBV5-5 and TRBJ2-7 for the parts outside the CDR3, the full variable domain is DAGVTQSPTHLIKTRGQQVTLRCSPISGHKSVSWYQQVLGQGPQFIFQYYEKEERGRGNFPDRFSARQFPNYSSELNVNALLLGDSALYLCASSFSYEQYFGPGTRLTVT.

The chain employs TRBV5-1 and TRBJ1-3, with a tentative D call TRBD1 (5 bases). V shed 2 bases and J shed 0 bases, with 12 bases lying between them. CDR1 is SGHRS, CDR2 YFSETQ, per germline. This CDR3 is built from 16 residues. CDR3 coding DNA: TGCGCCAGCAGCTTTCAGGGATGGAGCTCTGGAAACACCATATATTTT. Encoded protein: CASSFQGWSSGNTIYF.

This chain uses TRBV6-5 with TRBJ1-5; no reliable D call. The CDR3 totals 13 residues. Trimming took off 6 bases at V and 4 bases at J, with 10 bases between the two ends. Germline lookup yields CDR1 MNHEY and CDR2 SVGAGI. CDR3 nucleotide sequence: TGTGCCAGCAGATTGGGCCCGAATCAGCCCCAGCATTTT. It codes for CASRLGPNQPQHF.

Turning to this clone: Other DNA variants within this sample encode the same CDR3. The chain couples TRBV19 to TRBJ1-1; tentatively, D is TRBD1 (6 bases). The CDR3 sequence is 12 residues long. V was cut by 7 bases and J by 1 base, with 7 bases left in between. Germline V gene lookup returns CDR1 LNHDA and CDR2 SQIVND (reference sequence). The CDR3 nucleotides are TGTGCCAGTACACAGGGGAACACTGAAGCTTTCTTT. It is translated as CASTQGNTEAFF.

This clone was observed a few times. The same CDR3 arises from other DNA sequences in this sample as well. The V call is TRBV9, the J call TRBJ1-2; weak D call: TRBD1 (6 bases). Germline CDR1 is SGDLS and CDR2 is YYNGEE. Trimming cost V 2 bases and J 5 bases, with 10 bases left between them. The CDR3 is 13 residues long. CDR3 sequence: CASSVVGGYGYTF. CDR3 DNA: TGTGCCAGCAGCGTGGTAGGGGGATATGGCTACACCTTC. Together with reference TRBV9 and TRBJ1-2, the CDR3 gives the full variable domain: DSGVTQTPKHLITATGQRVTLRCSPRSGDLSVYWYQQSLDQGLQFLIQYYNGEERAKGNILERFSAQQFPDLHSELNLSSLELGDSALYFCASSVVGGYGYTFGSGTRLTVV.

V is TRBV3-1 (or the pseudogene TRBV3-2) and J is TRBJ1-1; TRBD1 matches at 8 bases. V was clipped by 6 bases and J by 0 bases; unmatched bases: 3. This CDR3 has 14 amino acids. CDR1 is LGHDT, CDR2 YNNKEL, per germline (reference sequence). The CDR3 region has the DNA TGTGCCAGCAGGAGGACAGGGCTGAACACTGAAGCTTTCTTT. It is translated as CASRRTGLNTEAFF.

The chain joins TRBV7-2 to TRBJ1-5; possible D gene TRBD1, 5 bases. V lost 3 bases and J lost 3, with 15 bases in between. This CDR3 has 16 residues. Germline lookup yields CDR1 SGHTA and CDR2 FQGNSA. DNA for the CDR3: TGTGCCAGCAGCTTCCGGGGAGGGGTCACCAATCAGCCCCAGCATTTT. Translating gives CASSFRGGVTNQPQHF.

The rearrangement joins TRBV27 to TRBJ2-7; tentatively, D is TRBD2 (5 bases). Germline assignment: CDR1 MNHEY and CDR2 SMNVEV (reference sequence). Trimming left V 3 bases short and J 7 bases short, with 10 bases between. The CDR3 consists of 12 residues. CDR3 DNA sequence: TGTGCCAGCAGTTTTTATAGAGGGGAGCAGTACTTC. It yields the protein CASSFYRGEQYF.

The gene calls are TRBV6-5 and TRBJ2-1; the D gene is possibly TRBD1 (5 bases). Germline V gene data show CDR1 as MNHEY and CDR2 as SVGAGI. This CDR3 is built from 15 residues. Trimming removed 5 bases at V and 6 bases at J, with 17 bases between. CDR3 region: CASSRLDSFGNEQFF. Here the CDR3 DNA reads TGTGCCAGCAGTAGGCTAGACAGTTTTGGCAATGAGCAGTTCTTC.

The chain carries TRBV27 and TRBJ1-6; D uncertain. V was pared by 2 bases and J by 8 bases, with 10 bases between. This CDR3 comprises 14 residues. Germline CDR1 MNHEY, CDR2 SMNVEV (reference sequence). CDR3 in amino acids: CASSLGAKHSPLHF. The CDR3 DNA follows: TGTGCCAGCAGTTTAGGAGCGAAACATTCACCCCTCCACTTT.

The chain joins TRBV9 to TRBJ2-1; TRBD1 matches at 9 bases. The CDR3 spans 14 residues. The J segment lost 8 bases and the V segment lost 4 bases, leaving 7 bases of the junction unmatched. Germline loops: CDR1 SGDLS, CDR2 YYNGEE. CDR3 amino acids: CASSRQGVRDEQFF. Written as DNA, the CDR3 is TGTGCCAGCAGCCGACAGGGGGTAAGGGATGAGCAGTTCTTC.

This chain joins TRBV19 and TRBJ1-2; the D gene is possibly TRBD1 (6 bases). Trimming pared 4 bases from V and 4 bases from J, leaving 16 bases between. The CDR3 is made up of 15 amino acids. The germline V gene has CDR1 LNHDA and CDR2 SQIVND (reference sequence). CDR3 in DNA: TGTGCCAGTAGTACTTCCCCACCGACAGGCTATGGCTACACCTTC. Translating gives CASSTSPPTGYGYTF. Supplemented by reference TRBV19 and TRBJ1-2, the full variable domain reads DGGITQSPKYLFRKEGQNVTLSCEQNLNHDAMYWYRQDPGQGLRLIYYSQIVNDFQKGDIAEGYSVSREKKESFPLTVTSAQKNPTAFYLCASSTSPPTGYGYTFGSGTRLTVV.

The chain has TRBV5-4 and TRBJ1-1; no definite D call. Germline V CDR1 and CDR2: SGHNT, YYREEE (reference sequence). CDR3 length: 14 residues. V was shortened by 0 bases and J by 0 bases, with 6 bases between the two germline ends. The CDR3 loop is CASSLGRVNTEAFF. DNA for the CDR3: TGTGCCAGCAGCTTGGGGAGGGTGAACACTGAAGCTTTCTTT.

The rearrangement links TRBV6-1 to TRBJ2-4; TRBD1 aligns across 7 bases. The CDR3 covers 13 residues. The J segment lost 7 bases and the V segment lost 1 base, leaving 1 base of the junction unmatched. Germline CDR1 is MNHNS and CDR2 is SASEGT. CDR3 protein: CASSEVQGNIQYF. The CDR3 region has the DNA TGTGCCAGCAGTGAAGTACAGGGGAACATTCAGTACTTC.

V usage is TRBV5-6 and J usage is TRBJ1-2; 7 nucleotides line up with TRBD1. The CDR3 runs 13 residues. The germline V gene encodes CDR1 SGHDT and CDR2 YYEEEE. The J segment lost 4 bases and the V segment lost 4 bases, leaving 4 bases of the junction unmatched. CDR3 amino acids: CASSQGQIYGYTF. The CDR3, as DNA: TGTGCCAGCAGCCAGGGACAGATCTATGGCTACACCTTC.